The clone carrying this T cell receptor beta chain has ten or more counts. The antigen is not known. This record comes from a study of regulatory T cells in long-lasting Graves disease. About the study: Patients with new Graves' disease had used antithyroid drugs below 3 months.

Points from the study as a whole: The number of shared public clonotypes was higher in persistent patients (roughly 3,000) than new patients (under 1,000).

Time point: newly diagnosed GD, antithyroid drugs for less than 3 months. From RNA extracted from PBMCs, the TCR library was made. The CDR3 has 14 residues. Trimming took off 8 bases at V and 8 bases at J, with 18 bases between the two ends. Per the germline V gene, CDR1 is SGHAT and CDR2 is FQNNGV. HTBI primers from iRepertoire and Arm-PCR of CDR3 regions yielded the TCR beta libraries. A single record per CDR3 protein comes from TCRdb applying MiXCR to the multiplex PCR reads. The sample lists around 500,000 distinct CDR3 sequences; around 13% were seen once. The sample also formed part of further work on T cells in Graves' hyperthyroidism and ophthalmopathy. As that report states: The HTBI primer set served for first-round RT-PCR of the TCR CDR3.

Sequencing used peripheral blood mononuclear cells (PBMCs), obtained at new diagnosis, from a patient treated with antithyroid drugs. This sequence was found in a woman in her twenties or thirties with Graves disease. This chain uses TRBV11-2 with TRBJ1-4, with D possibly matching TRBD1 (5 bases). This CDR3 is CASGRPGVGEKLFF. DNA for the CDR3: TGTGCCAGCGGACGGCCGGGGGTCGGGGAAAAACTGTTTTTT.